The rows below give T cell receptor beta chains drawn from one sample of a study of CD8 T cells in Susac syndrome. One entry per CDR3 protein, called by TCRdb with MiXCR from the immunoSEQ multiplex PCR reads. The table has about 150,000 distinct CDR3 sequences, around 96% seen once. Sample: CD8+ T cells from PBMCs. The receptors derive from a human donor with multiple sclerosis. Each CDR3 is given with its conserved first and last residue. The D gene is left open where the match is weak. Expanded clones are given a class, and other clones once, few, many or no size at all.

V gene	J gene	D gene	clone size	CDR3 length	CDR3 protein	CDR3 DNA
TRBV27	TRBJ2-5	.	few	13	CASSLVEGETQYF	TGTGCCAGCAGTCTAGTGGAGGGGGAGACCCAGTACTTC
TRBV27	TRBJ2-1	TRBD2	.	16	CASSLSWTSGMNEQFF	TGTGCCAGCAGCCTCTCCTGGACTAGCGGGATGAATGAGCAGTTCTTC
TRBV6-4	TRBJ2-1	TRBD2	.	16	CASSDRSGSSYNEQFF	TGTGCCAGCAGTGACAGGAGCGGGAGCTCCTACAATGAGCAGTTCTTC
TRBV9	TRBJ2-3	TRBD1	.	17	CASSVTGGQAMTDTQYF	TGTGCCAGCAGCGTGACAGGGGGCCAAGCTATGACAGATACGCAGTATTTT
TRBV6-1	TRBJ2-7	.	once	13	CASSELPSGEQYF	TGTGCCAGCAGTGAATTACCTTCTGGCGAGCAGTACTTC
TRBV13	TRBJ2-1	TRBD2	.	15	CASSPGRGGGNEQFF	TGTGCCAGCAGCCCCGGACGGGGGGGCGGGAATGAGCAGTTCTTC
TRBV7-2	TRBJ1-2	.	.	12	CASSLEGYGYTF	TGTGCCAGCAGCTTGGAGGGCTATGGCTACACCTTC
TRBV4-3	TRBJ2-2	TRBD1	.	15	CASSQPGTASLELFF	TGCGCCAGCAGCCAACCCGGGACAGCCAGTCTGGAGCTGTTTTTT
TRBV7-9	TRBJ1-4	TRBD1	.	14	CASSQTGPNEKLFF	TGTGCCAGCAGCCAGACAGGGCCTAATGAAAAACTGTTTTTT
TRBV9	TRBJ1-4	.	.	14	CASSGDSPNEKLFF	TGTGCCAGCAGCGGCGACAGCCCTAATGAAAAACTGTTTTTT
TRBV20-1	TRBJ2-7	.	.	13	CIPVADPTYEQYF	TGCATCCCGGTGGCGGATCCAACCTACGAGCAGTACTTC
TRBV30	TRBJ2-1	TRBD1	.	11	CAFYRGNEQFF	TGTGCCTTCTACAGGGGCAATGAGCAGTTCTTC
TRBV20-1	TRBJ2-7	TRBD1	.	13	CSARDGQAYEQYF	TGCAGTGCTAGGGACGGACAGGCCTACGAGCAGTACTTC
TRBV27	TRBJ2-1	TRBD1	.	15	CASRGDSGITTEQFF	TGTGCCAGCAGGGGGGACAGTGGGATCACAACTGAGCAGTTCTTC
TRBV20-1	TRBJ2-2	TRBD2	once	17	CSARDRRSGANTGELFF	TGCAGTGCTAGAGATAGGCGCAGCGGGGCGAACACCGGGGAGCTGTTTTTT
TRBV20-1	TRBJ2-1	.	.	15	CSARDNRDSYNEQFF	TGCAGTGCTAGGGATAACAGGGACTCCTACAATGAGCAGTTCTTC
TRBV20-1	TRBJ1-1	.	.	14	CSASEWGAVTEAFF	TGCAGTGCCTCCGAGTGGGGGGCTGTTACTGAAGCTTTCTTT
TRBV9	TRBJ2-5	TRBD1	once	14	CASSGQQGAETQYF	TGTGCCAGCAGCGGACAACAGGGGGCAGAGACCCAGTACTTC
TRBV15	TRBJ2-7	TRBD1	.	15	CATSRDRTGSYEQYF	TGTGCCACCAGCAGAGATAGGACAGGAAGCTACGAGCAGTACTTC
TRBV23-1	TRBJ1-1	.	.	18	CASSPRKGGSNPNTEAFF	TGCGCCAGCAGTCCCCGGAAAGGGGGTTCCAACCCAAACACTGAAGCTTTCTTT
TRBV4-1	TRBJ2-1	.	.	12	CASSQGAVEQFF	TGCGCCAGCAGCCAAGGAGCGGTCGAGCAGTTCTTC
TRBV20-1	TRBJ1-1	.	.	15	CSARPPGRKNTEAFF	TGCAGTGCTAGACCCCCGGGACGGAAGAACACTGAAGCTTTCTTT
TRBV4-1	TRBJ2-5	TRBD2	.	15	CASSLTSGPQGTQYF	TGCGCCAGCAGCCTGACTAGCGGCCCGCAGGGCACCCAGTACTTC
TRBV27	TRBJ1-1	.	.	13	CASSPGASLEAFF	TGTGCCAGCAGTCCGGGGGCGAGCTTAGAAGCTTTCTTT
TRBV2	TRBJ2-7	.	.	11	CASSSGAVDIF	TGTGCCAGCAGTTCGGGGGCGGTAGATATCTTC
TRBV28	TRBJ2-7	TRBD1	.	16	CASRDPGQGFFNEQYF	TGTGCCAGCAGGGATCCGGGACAGGGATTTTTCAACGAGCAGTACTTC
TRBV9	TRBJ2-7	.	once	13	CASGGGGKYEQYF	TGTGCCAGCGGTGGCGGGGGCAAGTACGAGCAGTACTTC